The sequence of this TCR beta chain was determined in a study of human T cells and chemical hapten exposure. Overall study: Throughout the roughly 22-week study, diphenylcyclopropenone was applied weekly to the patients' scalps. Per-sample TCR yields varied mainly from small pooled library volume differences.

MiXCR, applied by TCRdb to the RACE reads, yields one record per CDR3 protein. In the table there are approximately 260,000 distinct CDR3 sequences, roughly 8.9% of which are singletons. Study conclusions and caveats: Correlating positively with patch test score were the PT1 expanded TCR counts.

The time point: pre-sensitization, week 0. Sample treatment: therapeutic diphenylcyclopropenone sensitization with weekly scalp DPC. Researchers extracted total RNA from unfractionated whole blood. Looked up from germline, CDR1 is SEHNR and CDR2 is FQNEAQ (reference sequence). CDR3 size: 15 residues. After removal of 3 bases from V and 1 base from J, the junction contained 1 base not matched to a gene. In its sample, this clonotype was seen a few times. The target antigen is unknown. This sample comprised whole blood, obtained in connection with sensitization to the hapten diphenylcyclopropenone (DPC). This chain connects TRBV7-9 to TRBJ2-5; 11 bases align to TRBD1. This TCR derives from a woman aged 35 to 49 with alopecia areata. Some clones in this sample may be carry-over from other donors' samples. The CDR3 bases are TGTGCCAGCAGCTTCGGGACAGGGGGCCAAGAGACCCAGTACTTC. The encoded protein is CASSFGTGGQETQYF. The full variable domain, in which reference TRBV7-9 and TRBJ2-5 provide the parts outside the CDR3, is DTGVSQNPRHKITKRGQNVTFRCDPISEHNRLYWYRQTLGQGPEFLTYFQNEAQLEKSRLLSDRFSAERPKGSFSTLEIQRTEQGDSAMYLCASSFGTGGQETQYFGPGTRLLVL.